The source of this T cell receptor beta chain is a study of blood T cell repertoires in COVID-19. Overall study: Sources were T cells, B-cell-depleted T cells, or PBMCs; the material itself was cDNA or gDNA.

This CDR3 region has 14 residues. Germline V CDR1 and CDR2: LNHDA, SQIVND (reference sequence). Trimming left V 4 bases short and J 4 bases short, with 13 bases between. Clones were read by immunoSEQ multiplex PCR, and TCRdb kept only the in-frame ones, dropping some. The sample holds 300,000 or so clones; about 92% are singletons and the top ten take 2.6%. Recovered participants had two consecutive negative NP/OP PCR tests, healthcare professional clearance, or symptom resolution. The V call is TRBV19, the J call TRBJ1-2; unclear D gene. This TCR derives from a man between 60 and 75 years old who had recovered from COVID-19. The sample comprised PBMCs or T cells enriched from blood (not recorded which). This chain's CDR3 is CASSKNGLSYGYTF. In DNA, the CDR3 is TGTGCCAGTAGTAAAAACGGACTGTCCTATGGCTACACCTTC. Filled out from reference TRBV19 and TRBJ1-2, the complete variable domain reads DGGITQSPKYLFRKEGQNVTLSCEQNLNHDAMYWYRQDPGQGLRLIYYSQIVNDFQKGDIAEGYSVSREKKESFPLTVTSAQKNPTAFYLCASSKNGLSYGYTFGSGTRLTVV.